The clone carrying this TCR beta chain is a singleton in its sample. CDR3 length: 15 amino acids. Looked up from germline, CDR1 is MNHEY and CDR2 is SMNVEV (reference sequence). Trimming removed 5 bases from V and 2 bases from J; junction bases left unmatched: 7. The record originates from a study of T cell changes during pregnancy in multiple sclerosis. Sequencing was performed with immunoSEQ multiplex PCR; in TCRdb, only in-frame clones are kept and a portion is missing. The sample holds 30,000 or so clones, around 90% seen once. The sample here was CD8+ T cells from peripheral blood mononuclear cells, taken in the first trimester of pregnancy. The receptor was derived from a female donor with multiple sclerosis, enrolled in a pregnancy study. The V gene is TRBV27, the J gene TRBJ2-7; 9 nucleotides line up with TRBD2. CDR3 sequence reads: CASSPIAGAAYEQYF. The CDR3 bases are TGTGCCAGCAGTCCGATAGCGGGAGCAGCCTACGAGCAGTACTTC.